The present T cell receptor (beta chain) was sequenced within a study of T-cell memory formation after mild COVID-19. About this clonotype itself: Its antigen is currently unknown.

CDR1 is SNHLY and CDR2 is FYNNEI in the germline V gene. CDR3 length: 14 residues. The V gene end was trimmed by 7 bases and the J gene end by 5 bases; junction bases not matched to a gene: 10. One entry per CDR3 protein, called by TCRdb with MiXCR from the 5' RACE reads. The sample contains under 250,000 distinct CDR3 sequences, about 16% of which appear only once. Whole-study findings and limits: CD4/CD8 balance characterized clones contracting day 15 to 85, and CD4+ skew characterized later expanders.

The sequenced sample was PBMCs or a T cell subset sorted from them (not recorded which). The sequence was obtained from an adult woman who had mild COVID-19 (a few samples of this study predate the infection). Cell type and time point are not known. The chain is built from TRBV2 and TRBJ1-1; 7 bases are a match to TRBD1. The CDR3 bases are TGTGCCAGCAATCCTGACAGGGTAGGAACTGAAGCTTTCTTT. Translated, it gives CASNPDRVGTEAFF.